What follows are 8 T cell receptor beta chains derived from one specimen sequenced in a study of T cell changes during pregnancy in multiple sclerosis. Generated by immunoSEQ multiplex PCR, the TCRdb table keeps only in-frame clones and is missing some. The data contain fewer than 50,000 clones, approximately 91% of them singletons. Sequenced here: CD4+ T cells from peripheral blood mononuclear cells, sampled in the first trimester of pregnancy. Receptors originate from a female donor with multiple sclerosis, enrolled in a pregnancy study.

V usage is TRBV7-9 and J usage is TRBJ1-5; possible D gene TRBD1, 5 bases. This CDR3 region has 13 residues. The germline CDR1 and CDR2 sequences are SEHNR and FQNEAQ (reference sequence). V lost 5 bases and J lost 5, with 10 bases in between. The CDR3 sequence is CASSPSGDQPQHF. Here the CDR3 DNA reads TGTGCCAGCAGCCCCTCGGGGGATCAGCCCCAGCATTTT.

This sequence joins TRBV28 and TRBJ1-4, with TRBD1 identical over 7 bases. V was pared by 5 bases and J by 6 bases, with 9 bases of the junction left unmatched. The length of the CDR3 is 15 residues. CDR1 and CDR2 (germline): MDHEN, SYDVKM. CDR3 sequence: CASSHDRARDEKLFF. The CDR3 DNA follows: TGTGCCAGCAGTCATGACAGGGCCCGGGATGAAAAACTGTTTTTT.

The CDR3 sequence: CASRASGSREQFF. CDR3 nucleotides: TGTGCCAGCAGGGCTAGCGGGAGTCGTGAGCAGTTCTTC. The chain links TRBV6-5 to TRBJ2-1; the match to TRBD2 covers 10 bases. V was clipped by 6 bases and J by 9 bases; unmatched bases: 5. The CDR3 is 13 residues long. Looked up from germline, CDR1 is MNHEY and CDR2 is SVGAGI.

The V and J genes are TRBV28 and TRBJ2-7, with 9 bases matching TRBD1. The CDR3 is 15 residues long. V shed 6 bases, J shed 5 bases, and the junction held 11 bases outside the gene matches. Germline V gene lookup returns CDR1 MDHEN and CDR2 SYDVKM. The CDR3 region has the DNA TGTGCCAGCAGGGACGGGGGGACAGGGCTCGACGAGCAGTACTTC. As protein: CASRDGGTGLDEQYF.

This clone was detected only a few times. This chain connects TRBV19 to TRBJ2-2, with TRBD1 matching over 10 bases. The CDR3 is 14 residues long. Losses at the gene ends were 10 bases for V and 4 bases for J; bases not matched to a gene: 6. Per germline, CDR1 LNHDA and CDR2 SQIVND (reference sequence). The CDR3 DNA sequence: TGTGCCACCCAGGGACAGGGGACCACCGGGGAGCTGTTTTTT. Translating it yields CATQGQGTTGELFF. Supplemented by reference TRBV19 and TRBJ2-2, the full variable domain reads DGGITQSPKYLFRKEGQNVTLSCEQNLNHDAMYWYRQDPGQGLRLIYYSQIVNDFQKGDIAEGYSVSREKKESFPLTVTSAQKNPTAFYLCATQGQGTTGELFFGEGSRLTVL.

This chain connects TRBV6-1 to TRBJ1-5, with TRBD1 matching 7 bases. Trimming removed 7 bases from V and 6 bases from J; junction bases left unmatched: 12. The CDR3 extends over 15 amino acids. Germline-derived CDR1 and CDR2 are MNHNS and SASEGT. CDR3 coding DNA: TGTGCCAGCACCCCGGGGGACAGCGGGAGTCAGCCCCAGCATTTT. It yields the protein CASTPGDSGSQPQHF.

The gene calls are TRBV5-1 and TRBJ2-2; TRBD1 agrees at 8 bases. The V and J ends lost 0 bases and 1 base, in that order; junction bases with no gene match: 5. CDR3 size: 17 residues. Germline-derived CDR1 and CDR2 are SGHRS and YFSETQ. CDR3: CASSLDGTGGNTGELFF. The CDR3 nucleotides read TGCGCCAGCAGCTTGGATGGAACAGGGGGGAACACCGGGGAGCTGTTTTTT.

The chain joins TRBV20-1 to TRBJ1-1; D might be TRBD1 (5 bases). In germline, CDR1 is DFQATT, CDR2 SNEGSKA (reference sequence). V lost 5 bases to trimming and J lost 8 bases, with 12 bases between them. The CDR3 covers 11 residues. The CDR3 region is CSAPGHREAFF. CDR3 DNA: TGCAGTGCTCCCGGACATCGAGAAGCTTTCTTT.